This T cell receptor beta chain was recorded in a study of cytomegalovirus exposure and HLA in healthy donors. The PCR made use of 60 Vbeta and 13 Jbeta primers. Per the original data handling: As a later analysis found, there were 82 million or so unique TCR beta chains, of which some 10 million were shared. Assay: immunoSEQ multiplex PCR; the TCRdb copy retains only in-frame clones and omits some. Clone size and V and J calls were adopted from that table, with D and trimming inferred from the DNA. The sample has some 200,000 clones, roughly 76% seen once. This CDR3 comprises 18 residues. From germline, CDR1 is SGDLS and CDR2 YYNGEE. With 3 bases removed from V and 7 bases from J, the gap between germline ends came to 28 bases. Findings and caveats of the study: As immune exposure information, only CMV serostatus was available. In a later analysis, TCR association rates varied by HLA locus: DRB1 most, HLA-C fewest.

This clone was counted a single time. Its specificity is not known. The receptor comes from a man aged 40-50 years in good health and CMV-seropositive. Source material: PBMCs. The chain carries TRBV9 and TRBJ2-5, with a possible D match to TRBD2 (6 bases). DNA for the CDR3: TGTGCCAGCAGCGACACAGCGGCCGGGGCGGGGATCCGGGGGACCCAGTACTTC. Its protein is CASSDTAAGAGIRGTQYF.